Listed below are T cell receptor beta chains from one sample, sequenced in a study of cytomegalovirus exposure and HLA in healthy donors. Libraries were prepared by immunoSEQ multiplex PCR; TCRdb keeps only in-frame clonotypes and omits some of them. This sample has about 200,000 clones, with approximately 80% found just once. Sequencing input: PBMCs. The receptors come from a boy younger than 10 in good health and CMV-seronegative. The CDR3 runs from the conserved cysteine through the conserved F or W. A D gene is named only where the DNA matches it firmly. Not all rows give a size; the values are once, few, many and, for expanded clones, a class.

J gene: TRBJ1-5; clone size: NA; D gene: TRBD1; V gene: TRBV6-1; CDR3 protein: CASQRDRVEPQHF; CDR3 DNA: TGTGCCAGTCAAAGGGACAGGGTCGAGCCCCAGCATTTT
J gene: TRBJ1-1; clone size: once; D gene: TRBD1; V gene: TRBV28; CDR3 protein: CASSPRTGRRYTEAFF; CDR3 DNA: TGTGCCAGCAGCCCTCGGACAGGGCGTCGGTATACTGAAGCTTTCTTT
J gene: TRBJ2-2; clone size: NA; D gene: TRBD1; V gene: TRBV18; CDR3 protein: CASSLQDRDLLFF; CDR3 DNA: TGTGCCAGCTCACTGCAGGACAGGGATCTTCTGTTTTTT
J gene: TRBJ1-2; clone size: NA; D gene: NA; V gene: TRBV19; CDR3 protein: CASSWVAHLNYGYTF; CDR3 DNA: TGTGCCAGTAGCTGGGTAGCCCACTTAAACTATGGCTACACCTTC
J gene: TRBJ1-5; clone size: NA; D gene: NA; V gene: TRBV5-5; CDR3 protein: CASSQGILGANQPQHF; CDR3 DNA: TGTGCCAGCAGCCAAGGGATCCTTGGGGCCAATCAGCCCCAGCATTTT
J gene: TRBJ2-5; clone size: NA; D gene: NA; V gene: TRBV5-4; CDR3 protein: CASTSIGGQETQYF; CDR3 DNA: TGTGCCAGCACCTCGATTGGGGGGCAAGAGACCCAGTACTTC
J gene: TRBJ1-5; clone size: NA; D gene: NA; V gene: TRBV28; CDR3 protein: CASSFSLWSNQPQHF; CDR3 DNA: TGTGCCAGCAGTTTTTCGTTGTGGAGTAATCAGCCCCAGCATTTT
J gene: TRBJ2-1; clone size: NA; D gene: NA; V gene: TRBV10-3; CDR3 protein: CAIRKTGSSYNEQFF; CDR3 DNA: TGTGCCATCAGAAAGACGGGGAGCTCCTACAATGAGCAGTTCTTC
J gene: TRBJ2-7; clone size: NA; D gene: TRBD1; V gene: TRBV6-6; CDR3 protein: CASSFRDSNSYEQYF; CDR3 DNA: TGTGCCAGCAGTTTCCGGGACAGTAACTCCTACGAGCAGTACTTC
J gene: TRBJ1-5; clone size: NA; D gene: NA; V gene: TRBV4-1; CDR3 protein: CASSQEQGIINQPQHF; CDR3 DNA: TGCGCCAGCAGCCAGGAACAGGGTATTATCAATCAGCCCCAGCATTTT
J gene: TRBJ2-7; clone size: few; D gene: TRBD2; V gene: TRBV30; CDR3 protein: CAWSRGVAGDYEQYF; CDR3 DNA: TGTGCCTGGTCCCGGGGGGTAGCCGGGGACTACGAGCAGTACTTC
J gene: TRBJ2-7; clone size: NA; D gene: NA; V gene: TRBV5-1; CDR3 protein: CASSLIGGELTYEQYF; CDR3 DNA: TGCGCCAGCAGCTTGATCGGTGGAGAACTCACCTACGAGCAGTACTTC
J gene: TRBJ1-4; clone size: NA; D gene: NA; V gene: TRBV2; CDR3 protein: CASIQSGDEKLFF; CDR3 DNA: TGTGCCAGCATTCAATCGGGAGATGAAAAACTGTTTTTT
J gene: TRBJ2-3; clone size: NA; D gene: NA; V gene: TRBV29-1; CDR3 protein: CSVCKTSTDTQYF; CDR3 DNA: TGCAGCGTTTGCAAAACTAGCACAGATACGCAGTATTTT
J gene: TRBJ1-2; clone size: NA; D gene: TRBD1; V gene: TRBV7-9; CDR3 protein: CASSLGAGQGVGNYGYTF; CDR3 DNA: TGTGCCAGCAGCTTAGGCGCGGGACAGGGGGTCGGAAACTATGGCTACACCTTC
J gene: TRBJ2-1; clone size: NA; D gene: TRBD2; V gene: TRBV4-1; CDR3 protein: CASSQFEVVAGYNEQFF; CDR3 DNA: TGCGCCAGCAGCCAATTTGAAGTGGTAGCGGGGTACAATGAGCAGTTCTTC
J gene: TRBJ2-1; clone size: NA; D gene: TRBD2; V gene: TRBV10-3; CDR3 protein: CAISARGGDNEQFF; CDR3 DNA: TGTGCCATCAGTGCTCGGGGGGGGGACAATGAGCAGTTCTTC
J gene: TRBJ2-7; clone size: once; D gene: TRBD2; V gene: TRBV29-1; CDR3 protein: CSVGTSGGAMGEQYF; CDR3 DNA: TGCAGCGTTGGGACTAGCGGGGGGGCTATGGGGGAGCAGTACTTC
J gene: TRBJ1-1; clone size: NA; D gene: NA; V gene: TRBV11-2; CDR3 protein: CASSSPILRGEAFF; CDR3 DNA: TGTGCCAGCAGCTCCCCTATTCTGCGGGGGGAAGCTTTCTTT
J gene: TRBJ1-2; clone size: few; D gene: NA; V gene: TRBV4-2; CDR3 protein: CASSQGLSAGVHGYTF; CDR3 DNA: TGTGCCAGCAGCCAAGGTCTGTCTGCAGGGGTCCATGGCTACACCTTC
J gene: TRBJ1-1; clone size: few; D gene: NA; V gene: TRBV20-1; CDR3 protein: CSAKGGTEAFF; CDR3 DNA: TGCAGTGCTAAGGGAGGGACTGAAGCTTTCTTT
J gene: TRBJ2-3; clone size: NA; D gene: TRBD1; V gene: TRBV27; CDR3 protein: CASGTRDRGPDTQYF; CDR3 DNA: TGTGCCAGCGGCACCCGAGACAGGGGCCCAGATACGCAGTATTTT
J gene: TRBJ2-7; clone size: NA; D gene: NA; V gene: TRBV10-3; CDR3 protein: CAISESGHSDYEQYF; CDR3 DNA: TGTGCCATCAGTGAGTCTGGACACTCCGACTACGAGCAGTACTTC
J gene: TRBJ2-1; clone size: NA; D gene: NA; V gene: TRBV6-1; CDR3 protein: CASSELFEQFF; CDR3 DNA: TGTGCCAGCAGTGAACTGTTTGAGCAGTTCTTC
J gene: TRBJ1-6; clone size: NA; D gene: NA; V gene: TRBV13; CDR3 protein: CASSLGQGNSPLHF; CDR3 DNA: TGTGCCAGCAGCTTAGGGCAGGGGAATTCACCCCTCCACTTT
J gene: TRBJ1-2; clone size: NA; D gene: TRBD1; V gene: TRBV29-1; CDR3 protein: CSVDWGQGNYGYTF; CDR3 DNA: TGCAGCGTTGATTGGGGACAGGGTAACTATGGCTACACCTTC
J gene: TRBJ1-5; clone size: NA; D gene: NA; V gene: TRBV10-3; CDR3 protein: CAISESKGNQPQHF; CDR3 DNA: TGTGCCATCAGTGAGTCGAAGGGGAATCAGCCCCAGCATTTT
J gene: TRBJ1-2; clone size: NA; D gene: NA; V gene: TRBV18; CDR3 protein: CASSPSRDEYKSGYTF; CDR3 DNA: TGTGCCAGCTCACCTTCCAGGGATGAGTATAAATCCGGCTACACCTTC
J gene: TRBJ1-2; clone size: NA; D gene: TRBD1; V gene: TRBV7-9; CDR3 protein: CSSSPLRGQGDYGYTF; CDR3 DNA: TGTTCCAGCAGCCCCCTCAGGGGACAGGGAGACTATGGCTACACCTTC
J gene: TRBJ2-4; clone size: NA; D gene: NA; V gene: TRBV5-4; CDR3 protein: CASSRLSNSGIQYF; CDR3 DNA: TGTGCCAGCAGCCGCCTCTCTAATTCGGGGATTCAGTACTTC
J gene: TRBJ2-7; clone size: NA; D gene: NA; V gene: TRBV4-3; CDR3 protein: CASSQLTLGTHPPWVLREQYF; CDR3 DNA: TGCGCCAGCAGCCAGCTCACTCTCGGGACTCATCCCCCTTGGGTGTTGCGGGAGCAGTACTTC
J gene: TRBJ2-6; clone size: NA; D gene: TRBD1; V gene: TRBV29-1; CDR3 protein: CSVPAGQGVSGANVLTF; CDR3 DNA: TGCAGCGTCCCTGCGGGACAGGGGGTCTCTGGGGCCAACGTCCTGACTTTC
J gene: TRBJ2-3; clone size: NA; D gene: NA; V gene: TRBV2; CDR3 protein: CALQSGSLTDTQYF; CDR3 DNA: TGTGCCTTACAATCAGGTTCCTTGACAGATACGCAGTATTTT
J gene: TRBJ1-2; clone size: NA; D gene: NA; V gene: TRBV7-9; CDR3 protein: CASAKGDAGYTF; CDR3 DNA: TGTGCCAGCGCCAAGGGGGATGCTGGCTACACCTTC
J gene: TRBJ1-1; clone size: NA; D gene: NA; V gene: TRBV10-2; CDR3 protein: CASSERGTNTEAFF; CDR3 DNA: TGCGCCAGCAGTGAGCGGGGGACGAACACTGAAGCTTTCTTT
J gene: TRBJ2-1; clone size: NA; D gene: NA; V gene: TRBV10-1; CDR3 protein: CASSEVGLATDNEQFF; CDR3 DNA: TGCGCCAGCAGTGAGGTAGGCTTGGCGACTGACAATGAGCAGTTCTTC
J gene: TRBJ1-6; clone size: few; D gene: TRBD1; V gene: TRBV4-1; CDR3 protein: CASSQRDRRNSPLHF; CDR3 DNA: TGCGCCAGCAGCCAGCGGGACAGGCGGAATTCACCCCTCCACTTT
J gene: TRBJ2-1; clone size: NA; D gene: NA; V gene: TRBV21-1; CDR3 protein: CASSTNKMEDEQFF; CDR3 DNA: TGTGCCAGCAGCACGAATAAAATGGAGGATGAGCAGTTCTTC
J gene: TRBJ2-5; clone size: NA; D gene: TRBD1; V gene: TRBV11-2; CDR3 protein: CASSRRPLTGLVEETQYF; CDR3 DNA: TGTGCCAGCAGCCGAAGACCCCTGACAGGGTTGGTTGAAGAGACCCAGTACTTC
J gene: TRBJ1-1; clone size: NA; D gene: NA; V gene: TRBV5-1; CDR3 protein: CASSLALDRPARAEAFF; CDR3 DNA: TGCGCCAGCAGCCTCGCCCTTGACCGCCCAGCCAGGGCTGAAGCTTTCTTT
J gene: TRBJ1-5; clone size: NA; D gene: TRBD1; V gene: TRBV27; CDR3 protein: CASSLGTGGGQPQHF; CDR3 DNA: TGTGCCAGCAGTTTGGGAACAGGGGGAGGGCAGCCCCAGCATTTT
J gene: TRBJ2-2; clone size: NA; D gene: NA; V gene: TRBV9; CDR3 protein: CASSGRGGTGELFF; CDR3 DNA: TGTGCCAGCAGCGGAAGGGGAGGCACCGGGGAGCTGTTTTTT
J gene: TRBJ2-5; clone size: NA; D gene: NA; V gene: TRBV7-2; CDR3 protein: CASSFGGEETQYF; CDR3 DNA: TGTGCCAGCAGCTTTGGGGGCGAAGAGACCCAGTACTTC
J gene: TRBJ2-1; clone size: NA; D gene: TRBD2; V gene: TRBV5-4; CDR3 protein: CASSRTSGGAHEQFF; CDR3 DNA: TGTGCCAGCAGCCGGACTAGCGGGGGGGCCCATGAGCAGTTCTTC
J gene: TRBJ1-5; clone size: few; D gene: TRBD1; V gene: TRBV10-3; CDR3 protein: CAISPWTGFAIPDQPQHF; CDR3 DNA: TGTGCCATCAGTCCTTGGACAGGGTTTGCGATTCCCGATCAGCCCCAGCATTTT
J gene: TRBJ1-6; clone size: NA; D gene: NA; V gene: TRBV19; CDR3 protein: CASSIGQGSYNSPLHF; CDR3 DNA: TGTGCCAGTAGTATCGGGCAGGGCTCTTATAATTCACCCCTCCACTTT